This T cell receptor (beta chain) originates from a study of cytomegalovirus exposure and HLA in healthy donors. Study-level information: Unique TCRs numbering some 80 million, obtained from HLA-typed donors, made up an early data release. Assignment to the Caucasian-associated ancestry cluster applied to approximately 79% of the approximately 360 genotyped donors. Whole-study results and caveats: A later analysis linked a missense DCLRE1C variant to TCR beta V- and J-gene trimming. Many donors shared some public TCRs, even though most TCR sequences were rare.

Germline CDR1 is SGHRS and CDR2 is YFSETQ. V lost 4 bases, J lost 6 bases, and 12 bases stayed unmatched. CDR3 length: 16 residues. Worth noting for this clone: Its antigen is currently unknown.

The primer mix had 60 Vbeta and 13 Jbeta primers. The assay was immunoSEQ multiplex PCR, and TCRdb's table has in-frame clones only and misses some. The profile covers some 200,000 clones, with around 80% appearing a single time and 0.58% taken by the ten largest. The chain has TRBV5-1 and TRBJ1-1; 10 bases line up with TRBD1. Material for sequencing was PBMCs. The source of this sequence is a woman aged 40-49 years in good health and CMV-seronegative. CDR3 sequence reads: CASSQWTGGRVAEAFF. CDR3 DNA sequence: TGCGCCAGCAGCCAGTGGACAGGGGGTCGGGTAGCTGAAGCTTTCTTT.